The rows below give T cell receptor beta chains drawn from one sample of a study of OX40 agonist ivuxolimab in advanced cancers. Using immunoSEQ multiplex PCR, the repertoire was profiled, and TCRdb retains in-frame clones only, with some absent. The sample includes over 50,000 clones, around 92% of them seen just once. Specimen: CD4+ or CD8+ T cells sorted from blood, collected in a trial of the OX40 agonist ivuxolimab. The source is an adult with an advanced solid tumor such as melanoma, head and neck, liver or kidney cancer. CDR3s include the opening cysteine and the closing phenylalanine or tryptophan. D genes are given only for firm matches. The listing skips clone size in some rows; elsewhere it reads once, few, many or a size class.

NA TRBV27 15 NA CASSLLGRANTEAFF
NA TRBV14 13 NA CASSFGRTTQAFF
NA TRBV6-5 14 NA CASSYSQGSYEQYF
NA TRBV6-1 13 NA CASRRPVNYGYTF
once TRBV2 14 TRBD1 CASVNTTGAYEQYF
NA TRBV5-4 14 NA CASSLGPEAWDQYF
NA TRBV6-6 15 NA CASSYTASSGNGYTF
NA TRBV7-3 13 NA CASSTDSYNEQFF
NA TRBV4-3 19 TRBD2 CASRNLPSGRAYRTDTQYF
NA TRBV15 16 NA CATSRDRAASGNTIYF
NA TRBV29-1 13 NA CSVLEGGWNTIYF
NA TRBV13 16 TRBD2 CASSLGLAGSTDTQYF
NA TRBV6-5 15 NA CASSYVGGSGNTIYF
NA TRBV2 16 TRBD2 CASSGRLAGLRDTQYF
NA TRBV28 13 TRBD1 CASSLGQVNIQYF
NA TRBV28 15 NA CASSLWTYSNQPQHF
NA TRBV28 11 NA CASSTPYEQYF
NA TRBV11-2 18 TRBD1 CASSFRFKGQGDGNTIYF
NA TRBV2 10 NA CASTQETQYF
NA TRBV15 13 NA CATSRDLGYEQYF
NA TRBV28 16 NA CASSSPETGGSYEQYF
once TRBV6-6 12 NA CASRWGYYGYTF
NA TRBV7-6 15 TRBD2 CASSLYPSGSNEQFF
NA TRBV7-2 15 NA CASSSWDPNTGELFF
NA TRBV4-1 15 NA CASSQVSAGPHEQYF
NA TRBV4-1 14 NA CASSHRTLNQPQHF
NA TRBV6-6 12 TRBD1 CASSHGGTGAFF
NA TRBV4-1 16 NA CASSQVYQPTSYEQYF
NA TRBV19 15 NA CASSPTDIEVGPQHF
NA TRBV28 16 NA CASSFRPGLANTEAFF
NA TRBV27 12 NA CASSLVNSPLHF
NA TRBV28 15 NA CASRMGLRGSNEQFF
NA TRBV7-8 15 TRBD2 CASSSPGGPYNEQFF
NA TRBV5-3 18 TRBD1 CARSGRKWDRMGCQPQHF
NA TRBV19 14 NA CASKRGRMGTEAFF
NA TRBV10-3 15 NA CAISESNTGDYGYTF
NA TRBV15 15 TRBD1 CATSKDRGVWQPQHF
NA TRBV19 14 NA CASSIVRKNYGYTF
NA TRBV11-2 14 NA CASSLGGPSYTQYF
NA TRBV4-3 14 NA CASSQEGVNSPLHF
once TRBV7-9 14 TRBD1 CASSSNGQGGGYTF